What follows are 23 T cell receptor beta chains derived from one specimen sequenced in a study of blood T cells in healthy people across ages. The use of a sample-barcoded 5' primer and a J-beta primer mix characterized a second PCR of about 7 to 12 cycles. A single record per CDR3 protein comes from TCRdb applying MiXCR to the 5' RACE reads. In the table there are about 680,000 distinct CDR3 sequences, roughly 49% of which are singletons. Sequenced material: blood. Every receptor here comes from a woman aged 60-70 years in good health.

The CDR3 reads CASSYHGTGHRETQYF. For the CDR3, the DNA is TGTGCCAGCAGTTACCACGGGACTGGCCACCGAGAGACCCAGTACTTC. The V call is TRBV6-2 or TRBV6-3, the J call TRBJ2-5; tentative D call: TRBD2 (6 bases). Trimming left V 2 bases short and J 4 bases short, with 17 bases between. This CDR3 has 16 residues. Looked up from germline, CDR1 is MNHEY and CDR2 is SVGEGT.

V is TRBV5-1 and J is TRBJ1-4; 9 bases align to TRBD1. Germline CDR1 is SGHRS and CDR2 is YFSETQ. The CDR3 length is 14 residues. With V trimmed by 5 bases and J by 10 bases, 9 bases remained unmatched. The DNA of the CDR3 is TGCGCCAGCAGTAATGGGACAGGGAAGGGAAAACTGTTTTTT. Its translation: CASSNGTGKGKLFF.

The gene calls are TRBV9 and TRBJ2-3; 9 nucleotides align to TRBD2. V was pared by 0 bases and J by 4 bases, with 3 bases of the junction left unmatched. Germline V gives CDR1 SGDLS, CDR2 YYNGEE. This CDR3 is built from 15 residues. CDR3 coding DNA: TGTGCCAGCAGCGTAGTTAGCGGGAGTCCAGATACGCAGTATTTT. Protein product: CASSVVSGSPDTQYF.

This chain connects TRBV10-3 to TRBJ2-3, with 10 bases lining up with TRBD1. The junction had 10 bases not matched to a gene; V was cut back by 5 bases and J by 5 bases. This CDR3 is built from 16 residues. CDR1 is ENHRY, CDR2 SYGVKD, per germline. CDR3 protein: CAISNPGQGSVDTQYF. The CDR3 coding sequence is TGTGCCATCAGTAACCCGGGACAGGGGTCAGTAGATACGCAGTATTTT.

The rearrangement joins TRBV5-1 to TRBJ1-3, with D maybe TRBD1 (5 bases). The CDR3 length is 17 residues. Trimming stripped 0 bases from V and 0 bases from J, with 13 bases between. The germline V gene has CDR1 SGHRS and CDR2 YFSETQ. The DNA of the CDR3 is TGCGCCAGCAGCTTGGAATCCGGGGCCCTCTCTGGAAACACCATATATTTT. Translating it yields CASSLESGALSGNTIYF.

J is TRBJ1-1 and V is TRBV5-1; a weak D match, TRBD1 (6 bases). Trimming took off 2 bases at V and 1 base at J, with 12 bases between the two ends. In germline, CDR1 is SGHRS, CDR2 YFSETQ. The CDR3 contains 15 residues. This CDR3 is CASSLNRVPNTEAFF. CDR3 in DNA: TGCGCCAGCAGCTTAAACAGGGTTCCGAACACTGAAGCTTTCTTT.

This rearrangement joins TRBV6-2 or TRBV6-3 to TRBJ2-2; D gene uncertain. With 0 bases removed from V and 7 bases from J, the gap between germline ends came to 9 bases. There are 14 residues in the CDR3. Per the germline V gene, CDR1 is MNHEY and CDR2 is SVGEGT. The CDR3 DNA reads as TGTGCCAGCAGTTACTCCGTTCGCGTCGGGGAGCTGTTTTTT. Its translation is CASSYSVRVGELFF.

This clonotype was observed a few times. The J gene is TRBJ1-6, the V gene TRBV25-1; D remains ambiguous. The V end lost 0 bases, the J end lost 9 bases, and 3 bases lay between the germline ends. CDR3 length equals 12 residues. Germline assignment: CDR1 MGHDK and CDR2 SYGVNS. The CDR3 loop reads CASSEYGSPLHF. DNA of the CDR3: TGTGCCAGCAGTGAATATGGTTCACCCCTCCACTTT.

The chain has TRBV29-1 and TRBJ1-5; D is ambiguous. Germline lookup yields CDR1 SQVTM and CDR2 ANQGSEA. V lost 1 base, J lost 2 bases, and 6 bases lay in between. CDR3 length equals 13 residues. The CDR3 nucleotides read TGCAGCGTTGAAGTGGCTGGCAATCAGCCCCAGCATTTT. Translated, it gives CSVEVAGNQPQHF.

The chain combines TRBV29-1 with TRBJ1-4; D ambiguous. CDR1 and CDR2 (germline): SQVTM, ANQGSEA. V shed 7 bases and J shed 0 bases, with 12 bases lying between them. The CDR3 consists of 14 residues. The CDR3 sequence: CSAAGRATNEKLFF. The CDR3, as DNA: TGCAGCGCCGCAGGTCGTGCAACTAATGAAAAACTGTTTTTT.

In DNA, the CDR3 is TGCAGTGCTGGAAAAGGGACAGGGGCCGGGTTCTTC. It encodes CSAGKGTGAGFF. The chain is built from TRBV20-1 and TRBJ2-1; 10 bases are shared with TRBD1. CDR1 and CDR2 (germline): DFQATT, SNEGSKA (reference sequence). This CDR3 has 12 amino acids. J lost 15 bases, V lost 5 bases, and 10 bases had no gene match.

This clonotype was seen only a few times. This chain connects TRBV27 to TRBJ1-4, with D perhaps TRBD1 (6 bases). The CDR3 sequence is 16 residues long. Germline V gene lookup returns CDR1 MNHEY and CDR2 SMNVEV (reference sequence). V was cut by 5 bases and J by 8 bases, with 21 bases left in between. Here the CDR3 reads CASSTARGGREEKLFF. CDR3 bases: TGTGCCAGCAGTACGGCTAGGGGGGGTCGGGAGGAAAAACTGTTTTTT.

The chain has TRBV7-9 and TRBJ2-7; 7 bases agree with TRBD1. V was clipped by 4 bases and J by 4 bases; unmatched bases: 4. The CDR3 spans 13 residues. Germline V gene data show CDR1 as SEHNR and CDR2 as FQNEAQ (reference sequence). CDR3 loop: CASSSKTGYEQYF. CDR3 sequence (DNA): TGTGCCAGCAGCTCGAAGACAGGGTACGAGCAGTACTTC. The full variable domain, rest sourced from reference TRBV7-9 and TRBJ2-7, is DTGVSQNPRHKITKRGQNVTFRCDPISEHNRLYWYRQTLGQGPEFLTYFQNEAQLEKSRLLSDRFSAERPKGSFSTLEIQRTEQGDSAMYLCASSSKTGYEQYFGPGTRLTVT.

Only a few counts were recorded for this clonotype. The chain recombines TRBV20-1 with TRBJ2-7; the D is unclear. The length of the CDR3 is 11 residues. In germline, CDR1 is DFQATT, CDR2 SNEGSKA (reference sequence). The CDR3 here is CSTDGLYEQYF. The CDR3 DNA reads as TGCAGCACCGACGGGCTCTACGAGCAGTACTTC.

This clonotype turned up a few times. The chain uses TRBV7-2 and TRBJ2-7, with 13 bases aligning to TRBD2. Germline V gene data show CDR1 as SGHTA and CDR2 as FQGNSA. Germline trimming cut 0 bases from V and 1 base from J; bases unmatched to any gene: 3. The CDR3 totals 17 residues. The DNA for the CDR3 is TGTGCCAGCAGCTTAGCCGGGACTAGCGGGACTTCCTACGAGCAGTACTTC. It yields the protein CASSLAGTSGTSYEQYF.

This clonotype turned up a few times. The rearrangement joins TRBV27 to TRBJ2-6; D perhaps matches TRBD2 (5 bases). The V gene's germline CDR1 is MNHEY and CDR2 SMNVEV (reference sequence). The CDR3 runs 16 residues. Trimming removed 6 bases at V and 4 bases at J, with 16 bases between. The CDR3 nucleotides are TGTGCCAGCAGCCATGCGAGGGCTGGAGGGGCCAACGTCCTGACTTTC. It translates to CASSHARAGGANVLTF.

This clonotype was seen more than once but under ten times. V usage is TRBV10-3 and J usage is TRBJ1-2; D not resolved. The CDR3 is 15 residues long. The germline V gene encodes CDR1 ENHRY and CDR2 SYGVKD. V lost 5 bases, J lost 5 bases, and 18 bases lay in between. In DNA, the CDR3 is TGTGCCATCAGTTTAGAGGGCGTAAAAACTTATGGCTACACCTTC. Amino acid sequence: CAISLEGVKTYGYTF.

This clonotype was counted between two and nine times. The CDR3 DNA sequence: TGTGCCAGCAGGGGACTAGCGTCTTACAATGAGCAGTTCTTC. Protein product: CASRGLASYNEQFF. The gene calls are TRBV27 and TRBJ2-1; TRBD2 agrees at 10 bases. Germline loops: CDR1 MNHEY, CDR2 SMNVEV (reference sequence). This CDR3 is built from 14 residues. Unmatched junction bases numbered 3, after V lost 6 bases and J lost 4 bases.

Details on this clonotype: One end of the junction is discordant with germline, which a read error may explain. The CDR3 reads CASSPSSRRNADMQYF. The DNA of the CDR3 is TGTGCCAGCAGCCCATCAAGCAGGAGGAACGCAGATATGCAGTATTTT. The chain links TRBV12-3 or TRBV12-4 to TRBJ2-3, with D possibly matching TRBD2 (5 bases). This CDR3 contains 16 residues.

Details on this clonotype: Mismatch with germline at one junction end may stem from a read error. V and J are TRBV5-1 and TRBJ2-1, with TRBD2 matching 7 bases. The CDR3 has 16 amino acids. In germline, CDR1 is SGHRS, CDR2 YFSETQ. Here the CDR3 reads CASSLEGTKTYTEQFF. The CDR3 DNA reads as TGCGCCAGCAGCTTGGAAGGGACTAAAACGTACACTGAGCAGTTCTTC.

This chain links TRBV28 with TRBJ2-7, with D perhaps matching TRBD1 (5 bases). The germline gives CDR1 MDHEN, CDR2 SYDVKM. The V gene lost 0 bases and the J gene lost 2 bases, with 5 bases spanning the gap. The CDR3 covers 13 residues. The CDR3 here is CASSLWDTYEQYF. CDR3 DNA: TGTGCCAGCAGTTTATGGGACACCTACGAGCAGTACTTC.

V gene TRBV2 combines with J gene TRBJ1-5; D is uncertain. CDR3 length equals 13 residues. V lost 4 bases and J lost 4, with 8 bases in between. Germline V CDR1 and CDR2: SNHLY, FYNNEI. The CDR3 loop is CASSVQSNQPQHF. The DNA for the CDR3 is TGTGCCAGCAGTGTACAGAGTAATCAGCCCCAGCATTTT.

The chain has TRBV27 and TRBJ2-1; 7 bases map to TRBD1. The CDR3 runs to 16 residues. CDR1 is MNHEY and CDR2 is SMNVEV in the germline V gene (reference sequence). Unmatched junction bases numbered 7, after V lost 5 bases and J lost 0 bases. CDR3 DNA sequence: TGTGCCAGCAGTAAAGGGACAGCGAGCTCCTACAATGAGCAGTTCTTC. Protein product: CASSKGTASSYNEQFF.